The next 18 T cell receptor beta chains were all read from a single sample in a study of T cell responses to AZD1222 COVID-19 vaccine. Some clones are missing from TCRdb's copy, which holds only in-frame ones; the method was immunoSEQ multiplex PCR. The sample carries around 95,000 clones, around 89% recorded once. This specimen consisted of peripheral blood, obtained on day 0 of AZD1222 vaccination. Receptors were obtained from an adult in good health.

The chain joins TRBV5-4 to TRBJ2-2, with D perhaps assigned TRBD1 or TRBD2 (5 bases each). The CDR3 is 15 residues long. Per the germline V gene, CDR1 is SGHNT and CDR2 is YYREEE (reference sequence). V shed 4 bases and J shed 6 bases, with 16 bases lying between them. CDR3 loop: CASSPTRGGSGELFF. The CDR3, as DNA: TGTGCCAGCAGCCCTACGAGGGGCGGGTCCGGGGAGCTGTTTTTT.

The chain combines TRBV6-5 with TRBJ1-4, with a tentative D call TRBD1 (6 bases). This CDR3 has 13 residues. Germline CDR1 is MNHEY and CDR2 is SVGAGI. V was trimmed by 9 bases and J by 7 bases, leaving 15 bases between them. The CDR3 is CASTGLLGEKLFF. The CDR3 bases are TGTGCCAGTACAGGGTTGTTGGGTGAAAAACTGTTTTTT.

The chain employs TRBV29-1 and TRBJ1-1, with D unclear. The CDR3 runs 11 residues. The V and J ends lost 4 bases and 6 bases respectively, with 9 bases between them. From germline, CDR1 is SQVTM and CDR2 ANQGSEA. The CDR3 region is CSVGEDPEAFF. The DNA for the CDR3 is TGCAGCGTTGGGGAGGATCCTGAAGCTTTCTTT.

This clone was seen once. The CDR3 sequence is CASSSGTGVNTEAFF. The CDR3 nucleotides read TGTGCCAGCAGCTCCGGGACAGGGGTGAACACTGAAGCTTTCTTT. The chain recombines TRBV5-6 with TRBJ1-1; 10 bases are a match to TRBD1. The CDR3 contains 15 residues. J lost 0 bases, V lost 3 bases, and 2 bases had no gene match. The germline CDR1 and CDR2 sequences are SGHDT and YYEEEE.

J is TRBJ1-3 and V is TRBV14; D is uncertain. The CDR3 has 11 amino acids. Germline CDR1 SGHDN, CDR2 FVKESK. The ends were cut back, 1 base at V and 8 bases at J, with 3 bases in the middle. The CDR3 protein is CASSQVDTIYF. As DNA, the CDR3 is TGTGCCAGCAGCCAAGTTGACACCATATATTTT.

This sequence joins TRBV29-1 and TRBJ1-1; 7 bases map to TRBD1. The ends lost 4 bases at V and 4 bases at J; junction bases unmatched: 6. From germline, CDR1 is SQVTM and CDR2 ANQGSEA. This CDR3 is 13 amino acids long. The CDR3: CSVGETGVTEAFF. CDR3 DNA sequence: TGCAGCGTTGGGGAAACAGGGGTCACTGAAGCTTTCTTT.

The chain combines TRBV7-2 with TRBJ2-7; maybe TRBD2 (6 bases). V lost 1 base to trimming and J lost 4 bases, with 14 bases between them. CDR3 length equals 15 residues. The germline V gene has CDR1 SGHTA and CDR2 FQGNSA. Here the CDR3 DNA reads TGTGCCAGCAGCTTAGGCCGGGACTTAACTTACGAGCAGTACTTC. Encoded protein: CASSLGRDLTYEQYF.

The V gene is TRBV10-3, the J gene TRBJ1-2; the D is unclear. Trimming cost V 4 bases and J 6 bases, with 9 bases left between them. CDR1 ENHRY and CDR2 SYGVKD come from the germline V gene. The CDR3 runs to 12 residues. In DNA form, the CDR3 reads TGTGCCATCAGTGGAAATGGGGATGGCTACACCTTC. This codes for CAISGNGDGYTF.

The chain uses TRBV19 and TRBJ1-1, with TRBD1 as a possible D gene (5 bases). CDR1 is LNHDA and CDR2 is SQIVND in the germline V gene (reference sequence). The CDR3 sequence is 13 residues long. V lost 5 bases and J lost 0, with 7 bases in between. The CDR3 region has the DNA TGTGCCAGTAGTCAGGGTCTGAACACTGAAGCTTTCTTT. This gives the protein CASSQGLNTEAFF.

The genes are TRBV27 and TRBJ2-1; 14 bases agree with TRBD2. With V trimmed by 5 bases and J by 1 base, 4 bases remained unmatched. The length of the CDR3 is 17 residues. Germline lookup yields CDR1 MNHEY and CDR2 SMNVEV (reference sequence). The CDR3 DNA reads TGTGCCAGCAGTGCGGGACTAGCGGGAGCATCCTACAATGAGCAGTTCTTC. Residues: CASSAGLAGASYNEQFF.

The genes are TRBV5-5 and TRBJ2-7, with 7 nucleotides matching TRBD2. This CDR3 contains 15 residues. Germline V gene sequence: CDR1 SGHKS, CDR2 YYEKEE (reference sequence). The V segment lost 1 base and the J segment 2 bases; nucleotides outside the gene matches: 6. DNA of the CDR3: TGTGCCAGCAGCTTGTATGGCGGGAGTACCTACGAGCAGTACTTC. Encoded protein: CASSLYGGSTYEQYF.

This clone has a handful of counts. The J gene is TRBJ1-5, the V gene TRBV19; D is possibly TRBD1 (6 bases). CDR3 length equals 14 residues. Trimming took off 2 bases at V and 4 bases at J, with 9 bases between the two ends. Germline CDR1 is LNHDA and CDR2 is SQIVND (reference sequence). The CDR3 loop is CASSIMRGNQPQHF. CDR3 DNA: TGTGCCAGTAGTATAATGAGGGGGAATCAGCCCCAGCATTTT. Full variable domain (outside the CDR3, taken from reference TRBV19 and TRBJ1-5): DGGITQSPKYLFRKEGQNVTLSCEQNLNHDAMYWYRQDPGQGLRLIYYSQIVNDFQKGDIAEGYSVSREKKESFPLTVTSAQKNPTAFYLCASSIMRGNQPQHFGDGTRLSIL.

The chain recombines TRBV7-2 with TRBJ1-5; D ambiguous. The CDR3 extends over 15 amino acids. Germline CDR1 and CDR2: SGHTA and FQGNSA. Trimming took off 2 bases at V and 1 base at J, with 9 bases between the two ends. This chain's CDR3 is CASSLLSGSNQPQHF. The CDR3 DNA sequence: TGTGCCAGCAGCTTACTTTCCGGGAGCAATCAGCCCCAGCATTTT.

V is TRBV6-5 and J is TRBJ1-1; D gene unclear. Germline loops: CDR1 MNHEY, CDR2 SVGAGI. V was pared by 7 bases and J by 0 bases, with 12 bases between. The CDR3 is made up of 14 amino acids. This CDR3 reads CASKPANLNTEAFF. CDR3 nucleotides: TGTGCCAGCAAGCCGGCAAACCTGAACACTGAAGCTTTCTTT.

J is TRBJ1-4 and V is TRBV21-1; the table's D call, TRBD1, has no DNA check behind it. TRBV21-1 is assigned pseudogene status. The CDR3 is 23 residues long. In DNA, the CDR3 is TGTGCCAGCAGCAAGGTATCATTCCAAGCCACCGCCTCTTACAGGGTTGGGGGTGAAAAACTGTTTTTT. This translates into CASSKVSFQATASYRVGGEKLFF.

In this sample, this clone turned up once. CDR3 sequence reads: CASSYRDRAYSNQPQHF. The CDR3 bases are TGTGCCAGCAGCTACCGGGACAGGGCTTATAGCAATCAGCCCCAGCATTTT. The rearrangement links TRBV5-8 to TRBJ1-5; 9 bases line up with TRBD1. This CDR3 has 17 residues. V was pared by 3 bases and J by 0 bases, with 7 bases of the junction left unmatched. Germline CDR1 reads SGHTS; CDR2 reads YDEGEE.

This clone was found once. V gene TRBV28 combines with J gene TRBJ1-5, with unresolved D. The CDR3 length is 14 residues. V shed 6 bases and J shed 1 base, with 10 bases lying between them. Germline CDR1 reads MDHEN; CDR2 reads SYDVKM. The CDR3 reads CASRAGGSNQPQHF. The CDR3 DNA follows: TGTGCCAGCAGGGCAGGAGGCAGCAATCAGCCCCAGCATTTT.

The chain links TRBV7-9 to TRBJ2-1; 7 positions agree with TRBD1. This CDR3 has 15 residues. Per germline, CDR1 SEHNR and CDR2 FQNEAQ (reference sequence). The V gene end was trimmed by 7 bases and the J gene end by 5 bases; junction bases not matched to a gene: 11. The CDR3: CASTRSRDSHNEQFF. The CDR3, as DNA: TGTGCCAGCACCAGATCTAGGGACAGCCACAATGAGCAGTTCTTC.